The clone carrying this T cell receptor (beta chain) has just one count. Data came from immunoSEQ multiplex PCR; TCRdb stores just in-frame clones and leaves some out. This repertoire shows tens of thousands of clones, around 93% found once; its top ten account for around 1.8%. This specimen belongs to a study of T cell changes during pregnancy in multiple sclerosis. The sample consisted of peripheral blood, taken in the first trimester of pregnancy. The sequence came from a female donor in good health, enrolled as a control in a pregnancy study.

The chain's CDR3 is CASSPRVGDRGTDTQYF. DNA for the CDR3: TGTGCCAGCAGTCCCCGGGTCGGGGACAGGGGGACAGATACGCAGTATTTT. The rearrangement joins TRBV27 to TRBJ2-3, with 11 bases identical to TRBD1. CDR3 length: 17 residues. Unmatched junction bases numbered 10, after V lost 5 bases and J lost 3 bases. Per germline, CDR1 MNHEY and CDR2 SMNVEV (reference sequence).